This section outlines one T cell receptor (beta chain) sequence together with its context. This specimen comes from a study of blood T cell repertoires in COVID-19. Study in general: Specimens from acute and convalescent COVID-19 originated in the United States, Italy and Spain. T cells, B-cell-depleted T cells, or PBMCs provided the cDNA or gDNA that served as material.

The method was immunoSEQ multiplex PCR; TCRdb's version includes in-frame clones alone and lacks a portion of them. The sample consists of roughly 32,000 clones, roughly 91% of them appearing once. CDR3 length equals 14 residues. From germline, CDR1 is SGHAT and CDR2 FQNNGV. V was clipped by 8 bases and J by 7 bases, with 17 bases between them. This TCR came from a man aged 55 to 70 with active COVID-19. The chain links TRBV11-2 to TRBJ2-2, with D perhaps TRBD2 (7 bases). Input material: peripheral blood. CDR3: CASAMGGRIGELFF. The CDR3 DNA sequence: TGTGCCAGCGCAATGGGGGGGCGGATCGGGGAGCTGTTTTTT. Drawing the rest from reference TRBV11-2 and TRBJ2-2, the complete variable domain is EAGVAQSPRYKIIEKRQSVAFWCNPISGHATLYWYQQILGQGPKLLIQFQNNGVVDDSQLPKDRFSAERLKGVDSTLKIQPAKLEDSAVYLCASAMGGRIGELFFGEGSRLTVL.